What follows are 31 T cell receptor beta chains derived from one specimen sequenced in a study of regulatory dendritic cells for organ transplantation. The assay was immunoSEQ multiplex PCR, and TCRdb's table has in-frame clones only and misses some. The data hold thousands of clones, with roughly 61% observed a single time. The material sequenced was memory CD8+ T cells from blood. Subset described: CD45RO+ memory T cells. These receptors originate from a human donor in good health.

The CDR3 nucleotides read TGTGCCAGCAGCCAGAGGCCCGGCGGCAAGGACTCCTACGAGCAGTACTTC. It translates to CASSQRPGGKDSYEQYF. The chain combines TRBV11-3 with TRBJ2-7; D gene ambiguous. Germline-derived CDR1 and CDR2 are SGHNT and YENEEA. This CDR3 region has 17 residues. V was trimmed by 5 bases and J by 0 bases, leaving 20 bases between them.

The rearrangement joins TRBV11-2 to TRBJ2-3, with D possibly TRBD2 on 6 matching bases. Germline CDR1 and CDR2: SGHAT and FQNNGV. The CDR3 length is 17 residues. Trimming pared 5 bases from V and 0 bases from J, leaving 18 bases between. Here the CDR3 DNA reads TGTGCCAGCAGCGAGGGGCCGGGCGGGGCTAGCACAGATACGCAGTATTTT. This translates into CASSEGPGGASTDTQYF.

This clone was counted only a few times. The chain uses TRBV5-1 and TRBJ2-2; D is perhaps TRBD1 (5 bases). Germline values: CDR1 SGHRS, CDR2 YFSETQ. Trimming shortened V by 3 bases and J by 6 bases, and 9 bases separated the two germline ends. The CDR3 runs to 13 residues. CDR3 bases: TGCGCCAGCAGCTCATACAGGTCCGGGGAGCTGTTTTTT. Translation gives CASSSYRSGELFF.

This clone was found once. The chain has TRBV4-3 and TRBJ2-7, with a possible D match to TRBD2 (5 bases). In germline, CDR1 is LGHNA, CDR2 YSLEER. The CDR3 totals 18 residues. Trimming cost V 0 bases and J 1 base, with 19 bases left between them. CDR3 sequence: CASSQDRGLGLGSYEQYF. The CDR3 coding sequence is TGCGCCAGCAGCCAAGATCGGGGTTTAGGACTGGGGTCCTACGAGCAGTACTTC.

The chain joins TRBV7-3 to TRBJ1-1; 9 bases line up with TRBD1. The germline CDR1 and CDR2 sequences are SGHTA and FQGTGA. This CDR3 has 15 amino acids. Trimming cost V 5 bases and J 5 bases; bases outside gene matches: 9. The CDR3 region is CASSPGQGRETEAFF. The CDR3 DNA follows: TGTGCCAGCAGCCCCGGACAGGGGAGGGAAACTGAAGCTTTCTTT.

This chain joins TRBV6-1 and TRBJ1-6, with D possibly matching TRBD1 (5 bases). The V gene lost 2 bases and the J gene lost 4 bases, with 15 bases spanning the gap. The CDR3 spans 17 residues. Germline CDR1 and CDR2: MNHNS and SASEGT. Here the CDR3 reads CASSERDGGGYNSPLHF. The CDR3 nucleotides read TGTGCCAGCAGTGAAAGGGATGGGGGGGGATATAATTCACCCCTCCACTTT.

This clone counts as medium-sized. The J gene is TRBJ1-2, the V gene TRBV14; a possible D gene is TRBD1 (6 bases). CDR1 SGHDN and CDR2 FVKESK come from the germline V gene. The CDR3 totals 13 residues. V was pared by 1 base and J by 8 bases, with 11 bases between. The CDR3, as DNA: TGTGCCAGCAGCCAAGTAGGGGGAAACGGCTACACCTTC. It specifies CASSQVGGNGYTF.

V usage is TRBV29-1 and J usage is TRBJ2-3; TRBD1 is a possible D gene (6 bases). Germline CDR1 is SQVTM and CDR2 is ANQGSEA. The germline V and J ends were trimmed by 3 bases and 3 bases, with 13 bases remaining between them. The CDR3 is made up of 14 amino acids. For the CDR3, the DNA is TGCAGCGTTGATGGGGGCGCATGGACAGATACGCAGTATTTT. Protein: CSVDGGAWTDTQYF.

The V gene is TRBV5-5, the J gene TRBJ1-6, with a tentative D call TRBD1 (5 bases). This CDR3 comprises 17 residues. Germline V lookup: CDR1 SGHKS, CDR2 YYEKEE (reference sequence). The V and J ends lost 0 bases and 5 bases respectively, with 15 bases between them. DNA for the CDR3: TGTGCCAGCAGCTTGGCTGGGGGGATTAAGCATAATTCACCCCTCCACTTT. Translated, it gives CASSLAGGIKHNSPLHF.

The V gene is TRBV7-2, the J gene TRBJ2-1; D ambiguous. V was cut by 2 bases and J by 8 bases, with 7 bases left in between. From germline, CDR1 is SGHTA and CDR2 FQGNSA. The CDR3 spans 12 residues. The chain's CDR3 is CASSLNFHEQFF. In DNA form, the CDR3 reads TGTGCCAGCAGCTTAAACTTTCATGAGCAGTTCTTC.

The chain recombines TRBV7-8 with TRBJ1-1; D is ambiguous. The V end was cut by 0 bases, the J end by 2 bases, with 7 bases between. This CDR3 is built from 14 residues. Germline V gene sequence: CDR1 SGHVS, CDR2 FQNEAQ. The CDR3 coding sequence is TGTGCCAGCAGCTTAGCGCCAGAAAACACTGAAGCTTTCTTT. Translation: CASSLAPENTEAFF.

This rearrangement joins TRBV9 to TRBJ1-5; D not certain. The germline gives CDR1 SGDLS, CDR2 YYNGEE. This CDR3 is built from 14 residues. V lost 0 bases and J lost 9, with 13 bases in between. CDR3 nucleotide sequence: TGTGCCAGCAGCGTAGAACCGGGATTGGGGCCCCAGCATTTT. Amino acids: CASSVEPGLGPQHF.

The chain employs TRBV7-9 and TRBJ2-5, with 14 bases lining up with TRBD2. This CDR3 has 16 residues. Germline values: CDR1 SEHNR, CDR2 FQNEAQ (reference sequence). The V segment lost 5 bases and the J segment 5 bases; nucleotides outside the gene matches: 7. Written as DNA, the CDR3 is TGTGCCAGCAGCCAGGGGACTAGCGGGGGCGCGGAGACCCAGTACTTC. It is translated as CASSQGTSGGAETQYF.

The genes are TRBV4-3 and TRBJ1-5; 7 nucleotides match TRBD1. CDR1 is LGHNA, CDR2 YSLEER, per germline. The CDR3 has 15 amino acids. V lost 0 bases and J lost 3; bases outside the gene matches: 2. The CDR3 sequence: CASSQDDRVNQPQHF. The CDR3, as DNA: TGCGCCAGCAGCCAAGACGACAGGGTCAATCAGCCCCAGCATTTT.

This chain connects TRBV5-1 to TRBJ1-5; D might be TRBD1 (6 bases). Germline lookup yields CDR1 SGHRS and CDR2 YFSETQ. This CDR3 comprises 17 residues. The ends were cut back, 0 bases at V and 6 bases at J, with 19 bases in the middle. CDR3 sequence (DNA): TGCGCCAGCAGCTTGGCCTGGCCGAAAAGGGGGAGTCAGCCCCAGCATTTT. Protein product: CASSLAWPKRGSQPQHF.

The chain carries TRBV11-2 and TRBJ1-1; D unresolved. The CDR3 extends over 13 amino acids. V was pared by 1 base and J by 4 bases, with 7 bases between. Germline lookup yields CDR1 SGHAT and CDR2 FQNNGV. The DNA of the CDR3 is TGTGCCAGCAGCTTAGGGTCACTCACTGAAGCTTTCTTT. Translated, it gives CASSLGSLTEAFF.

This clone was counted a few times. J is TRBJ2-1 and V is TRBV6-1; D might be TRBD1 (5 bases). Germline lookup yields CDR1 MNHNS and CDR2 SASEGT. Trimming took off 7 bases at V and 9 bases at J, with 13 bases between the two ends. The CDR3 is 12 amino acids. CDR3 DNA sequence: TGTGCCAGCACAACGTTAGGGGCTGAGCAGTTCTTC. Translation gives CASTTLGAEQFF.

The chain uses TRBV2 and TRBJ2-1; 9 nucleotides agree with TRBD2. Germline V gene lookup returns CDR1 SNHLY and CDR2 FYNNEI. The J segment lost 10 bases and the V segment lost 4 bases, leaving 8 bases of the junction unmatched. This CDR3 has 14 residues. The CDR3 protein is CASSGLAAKGEQFF. The CDR3, as DNA: TGTGCCAGCAGTGGACTAGCGGCGAAGGGAGAGCAGTTCTTC.

J is TRBJ2-6 and V is TRBV21-1; the DNA was not compared with TRBD1, the D call given in the table. TRBV21-1 is an annotated pseudogene. CDR3 size: 21 residues. The CDR3 region has the DNA TGTGCCAGCAGCATGGGGCAGAGGGGGCAGCTCTCTTTTCCTGGGGCCAACGTCCTGACTTTC. This codes for CASSMGQRGQLSFPGANVLTF.

The chain couples TRBV4-1 to TRBJ1-5, with D unresolved. V dropped 6 bases and J dropped 1 base, with 13 bases sitting between them. Germline lookup yields CDR1 MGHRA and CDR2 YSYEKL. The CDR3 spans 15 residues. This CDR3 reads CASRSGLSSNQPQHF. The CDR3 bases are TGCGCCAGCAGAAGTGGGCTGTCGAGCAATCAGCCCCAGCATTTT.

The chain carries TRBV5-6 and TRBJ2-7, with D hard to call. This CDR3 has 13 residues. Trimming left V 0 bases short and J 2 bases short, with 6 bases between. Per the germline V gene, CDR1 is SGHDT and CDR2 is YYEEEE. The CDR3, as DNA: TGTGCCAGCAGCTTGGCCTTAACCTACGAGCAGTACTTC. This encodes CASSLALTYEQYF.

The DNA for the CDR3 is TGTGCCATCAGTGAGTCCGGACTAGCGGGGGAGAGGGCCGGAACTAATGGGGAGCTGTTTTTT. Its translation is CAISESGLAGERAGTNGELFF. This chain links TRBV10-3 with TRBJ2-2; 13 nucleotides match TRBD2. The CDR3 is made up of 21 amino acids. V gave up 0 bases and J gave up 8 bases; unmatched junction bases: 18. Germline lookup yields CDR1 ENHRY and CDR2 SYGVKD.

This sequence joins TRBV5-1 and TRBJ2-1, with D tentatively TRBD1 (6 bases). CDR1 and CDR2 (germline): SGHRS, YFSETQ. The ends were cut back, 1 base at V and 1 base at J, with 15 bases in the middle. The CDR3 has 17 amino acids. CDR3 coding DNA: TGCGCCAGCAGCTTGCCCCCCGTGGGGGCTTCCTACAATGAGCAGTTCTTC. The encoded protein is CASSLPPVGASYNEQFF.

This clone was detected only a few times. The V and J genes are TRBV4-3 and TRBJ1-1; 7 bases fit TRBD1. The CDR3 has 16 residues. Per the germline V gene, CDR1 is LGHNA and CDR2 is YSLEER. With V trimmed by 0 bases and J by 3 bases, 7 bases remained unmatched. DNA for the CDR3: TGCGCCAGCAGCCAAGATCACAGGGGTGTAGACACTGAAGCTTTCTTT. This codes for CASSQDHRGVDTEAFF.

This chain uses TRBV10-3 with TRBJ2-7; 8 positions match TRBD2. CDR3 size: 13 residues. Trimming took 7 bases from V and 0 from J; bases not matched to a gene: 2. Germline V gene lookup returns CDR1 ENHRY and CDR2 SYGVKD. The CDR3 DNA is TGTGCCATCAAAGCGGGGGACTCCTACGAGCAGTACTTC. As protein: CAIKAGDSYEQYF.

The chain joins TRBV7-8 to TRBJ1-2; maybe TRBD1 (6 bases). Germline lookup yields CDR1 SGHVS and CDR2 FQNEAQ. CDR3 length: 16 residues. The germline V and J ends were trimmed by 4 bases and 4 bases, with 19 bases remaining between them. The CDR3 nucleotides read TGTGCCAGCAGCTCAATCAGGGGCCCCGATCCCTATGGCTACACCTTC. It is translated as CASSSIRGPDPYGYTF.

The J gene is TRBJ2-1, the V gene TRBV7-9, with TRBD2 matching 11 bases. V shed 5 bases and J 0 bases; nucleotides not matched to a gene: 6. The CDR3 consists of 17 residues. The germline V gene encodes CDR1 SEHNR and CDR2 FQNEAQ (reference sequence). CDR3 in DNA: TGTGCCAGCAGCCCCGGGACTAGCGGTAGCTCCTACAATGAGCAGTTCTTC. It encodes CASSPGTSGSSYNEQFF.

The gene calls are TRBV9 and TRBJ2-1, with 7 bases lining up with TRBD1. This CDR3 has 14 residues. Germline V lookup: CDR1 SGDLS, CDR2 YYNGEE. The V gene end was trimmed by 0 bases and the J gene end by 4 bases; junction bases not matched to a gene: 1. For the CDR3, the DNA is TGTGCCAGCAGCGTAGAGGGACAGTACAATGAGCAGTTCTTC. Its protein product is CASSVEGQYNEQFF.

The chain recombines TRBV13 with TRBJ2-1; TRBD2 matches 9 bases. The CDR3 runs to 15 residues. From germline, CDR1 is PRHDT and CDR2 FYEKMQ (reference sequence). The junction had 8 bases not matched to a gene; V was cut back by 4 bases and J by 7 bases. As DNA, the CDR3 is TGTGCCAGCAGCTACCTAGCGGGGAGTTTGAATGAGCAGTTCTTC. Amino acids: CASSYLAGSLNEQFF.

This rearrangement joins TRBV4-2 to TRBJ1-1; 8 nucleotides align to TRBD1. Germline values: CDR1 LGHNA, CDR2 YNFKEQ. The CDR3 sequence is 15 residues long. After removal of 0 bases from V and 6 bases from J, the junction contained 6 bases not matched to a gene. The CDR3 reads CASSQDRGQESEAFF. The CDR3 DNA reads as TGTGCCAGCAGCCAAGATCGGGGACAGGAGTCTGAAGCTTTCTTT.

This clone is categorized as medium-sized (0.01 to 0.1%). J is TRBJ1-1 and V is TRBV7-9; D uncertain. This CDR3 has 14 residues. Germline-derived CDR1 and CDR2 are SEHNR and FQNEAQ (reference sequence). Trimming pared 5 bases from V and 3 bases from J, leaving 13 bases between. The CDR3 nucleotides read TGTGCCAGCAGCGCGTCCCTTACCGACACTGAAGCTTTCTTT. Translating it yields CASSASLTDTEAFF.